Following are 13 T cell receptor beta chains from one sample sequenced in a study of blood T cell repertoires in COVID-19. This table comes from immunoSEQ multiplex PCR, and its TCRdb copy is limited to in-frame clones, with some not included. The table shows about 220,000 clones, with 70% to 90% occurring only once. Sequencing used peripheral blood. These TCRs come from a man in his fifties or sixties who had recovered from COVID-19.

The rearrangement links TRBV2 to TRBJ2-1, with D tentatively TRBD1 (6 bases). The CDR3 extends over 14 amino acids. V gave up 10 bases and J gave up 3 bases, with 16 bases separating them. Germline CDR1 is SNHLY and CDR2 is FYNNEI. CDR3 DNA sequence: TGTGCCAACCCTACAGGGTCGTTCTACAATGAGCAGTTCTTC. It encodes CANPTGSFYNEQFF.

The chain combines TRBV19 with TRBJ1-1; D call uncertain. V lost 10 bases, J lost 7 bases, and 16 bases lay in between. The CDR3 loop spans 12 amino acids. CDR1 and CDR2 (germline): LNHDA, SQIVND (reference sequence). The chain's CDR3 is CATRRTAIEAFF. Written as DNA, the CDR3 is TGTGCCACCAGGCGCACGGCTATTGAAGCTTTCTTT.

This chain connects TRBV6-5 to TRBJ1-2; a weak D match, TRBD1 (5 bases). The CDR3 loop spans 15 amino acids. V lost 6 bases and J lost 3, with 17 bases in between. Germline loops: CDR1 MNHEY, CDR2 SVGAGI. In DNA, the CDR3 is TGTGCCAGCAGCCAACCAGCCTGGGGGGACTATGGCTACACCTTC. Protein product: CASSQPAWGDYGYTF.

The chain recombines TRBV7-2 with TRBJ1-1; a weak D match, TRBD1 (5 bases). V lost 0 bases to trimming and J lost 6 bases, with 17 bases between them. CDR1 is SGHTA and CDR2 is FQGNSA in the germline V gene. The length of the CDR3 is 16 residues. CDR3 in DNA: TGTGCCAGCAGCTTAGCTTCTCAGGGCGGGGCCCCTGAAGCTTTCTTT. This translates into CASSLASQGGAPEAFF. Using reference TRBV7-2 and TRBJ1-1 for the parts outside the CDR3, the full variable domain is GAGVSQSPSNKVTEKGKDVELRCDPISGHTALYWYRQSLGQGLEFLIYFQGNSAPDKSGLPSDRFSAERTGGSVSTLTIQRTQQEDSAVYLCASSLASQGGAPEAFFGQGTRLTVV.

The J gene is TRBJ2-1, the V gene TRBV5-4; 9 bases are shared with TRBD2. The germline CDR1 and CDR2 sequences are SGHNT and YYREEE (reference sequence). The junction had 14 bases not matched to a gene; V was cut back by 5 bases and J by 8 bases. This CDR3 has 16 residues. The chain's CDR3 is CASSHRASGIWDEQFF. CDR3 coding DNA: TGTGCCAGCAGTCATCGAGCTAGCGGGATTTGGGATGAGCAGTTCTTC.

This chain joins TRBV18 and TRBJ1-2; 8 nucleotides align to TRBD1. V lost 6 bases, J lost 0 bases, and 9 bases stayed unmatched. CDR3 length equals 16 residues. Germline lookup yields CDR1 KGHSH and CDR2 LQKENI. The CDR3 DNA follows: TGTGCCAGCTCCCCGGACAGGGTGATCGCTAACTATGGCTACACCTTC. Translating gives CASSPDRVIANYGYTF.

The rearrangement links TRBV6-5 to TRBJ2-1; 7 bases match TRBD2. The CDR3 totals 14 residues. J gave up 5 bases and V 7 bases, and 8 bases lay outside the gene matches. Per the germline V gene, CDR1 is MNHEY and CDR2 is SVGAGI. CDR3 in amino acids: CASNPGLPNNEQFF. The CDR3 DNA sequence: TGTGCCAGCAATCCGGGACTACCTAACAATGAGCAGTTCTTC.

The rearrangement links TRBV7-6 to TRBJ2-3, with TRBD2 matching over 13 bases. J gave up 1 base and V 5 bases, and 3 bases lay outside the gene matches. This CDR3 has 16 amino acids. CDR1 is SGHVS, CDR2 FNYEAQ, per germline. CDR3 in DNA: TGTGCCAGCAGCCCAGGACTAGCGGGAGGCACAGATACGCAGTATTTT. Protein sequence: CASSPGLAGGTDTQYF.

The table lists this clone with a few counts. V gene TRBV4-1 combines with J gene TRBJ1-5; 9 positions agree with TRBD1. This CDR3 comprises 17 residues. Germline CDR1 reads MGHRA; CDR2 reads YSYEKL. The ends lost 3 bases at V and 4 bases at J; junction bases unmatched: 10. The CDR3 here is CASSQTPGQGFNQPQHF. CDR3 sequence (DNA): TGCGCCAGCAGCCAGACACCGGGACAGGGATTTAATCAGCCCCAGCATTTT.

This clone was seen a handful of times. The V and J genes are TRBV6-5 and TRBJ2-7; D is uncertain. The length of the CDR3 is 11 residues. V gave up 5 bases and J gave up 5 bases, with 7 bases separating them. Looked up from germline, CDR1 is MNHEY and CDR2 is SVGAGI. For the CDR3, the DNA is TGTGCCAGCAGTAACACCCACGAGCAGTACTTC. Its protein product is CASSNTHEQYF.

This chain uses TRBV14 with TRBJ1-2; tentatively, D is TRBD1 (6 bases). V lost 0 bases to trimming and J lost 4 bases, with 15 bases between them. The CDR3 contains 16 residues. In germline, CDR1 is SGHDN, CDR2 FVKESK. The CDR3 nucleotides read TGTGCCAGCAGCCAAGAGACGGGGACATGGGGCTATGGCTACACCTTC. Protein product: CASSQETGTWGYGYTF.

CDR3 amino acids: CASSFVLNIGNQPQHF. DNA of the CDR3: TGTGCCAGCAGTTTTGTTTTAAACATCGGCAATCAGCCCCAGCATTTT. The V gene is TRBV28, the J gene TRBJ1-5, with unresolved D. This CDR3 comprises 16 residues. Trimming cost V 3 bases and J 2 bases, with 14 bases left between them. Germline V gene lookup returns CDR1 MDHEN and CDR2 SYDVKM.

The chain employs TRBV5-6 and TRBJ2-5, with 7 nucleotides matching TRBD1. The junction had 11 bases not matched to a gene; V was cut back by 3 bases and J by 3 bases. The CDR3 sequence is 16 residues long. Germline V gene data show CDR1 as SGHDT and CDR2 as YYEEEE. The CDR3 region has the DNA TGTGCCAGCAGCTCCCGAGGGGGCGGTGGGAAAGAGACCCAGTACTTC. The encoded protein is CASSSRGGGGKETQYF.